Each of the 2 T cell receptor beta chains below was sequenced from the same sample in a study of blood T cell repertoires in COVID-19 (dated by TCRdb to 2019 to 2021). Libraries were prepared through the immunoSEQ multiplex PCR assay. Held by TCRdb, this immuneACCESS table contains in-frame sequences only and omits some clones. Under half of the omission traces to an unresolved V gene where checked; the cause of the rest is unknown. Here the sample has roughly 43,000 clones; roughly 90% occur a single time. Of the sample, more than 6.5% falls within the top ten clones. Sequencing used peripheral blood. The receptors shown here come from a man aged 55-75 years with active COVID-19.

This clone occurred once. This sequence joins TRBV7-9 and TRBJ2-3; 10 nucleotides line up with TRBD1. The V gene end was trimmed by 4 bases and the J gene end by 0 bases; junction bases not matched to a gene: 1. This CDR3 region has 15 residues. Germline V gives CDR1 SEHNR, CDR2 FQNEAQ (reference sequence). CDR3 sequence: CASSWGQGSTDTQYF. The CDR3 nucleotides read TGTGCCAGCAGCTGGGGACAGGGGAGCACAGATACGCAGTATTTT.

The sample holds a few counts of this clone. The rearrangement joins TRBV4-2 to TRBJ2-7, with a tentative D call TRBD1 (6 bases). V was cut by 2 bases and J by 6 bases, with 23 bases left in between. CDR3 length equals 17 residues. Germline loops: CDR1 LGHNA, CDR2 YNFKEQ. CDR3 DNA sequence: TGTGCCAGCAGCCAACTCGTTGGGGGCGTCTTAGAAATCGAGCAGTACTTC. As protein: CASSQLVGGVLEIEQYF.